Presented here are 8 T cell receptor beta chains from one specimen sequenced in a study of preoperative IRX-2 immunotherapy in early breast cancer. Assay used: immunoSEQ multiplex PCR; TCRdb lists only in-frame clones, some missing. The data contain about 67,000 clones, less than 95% of them singletons. Sample treatment: preoperative locoregional IRX-2 cytokine immunotherapy. The specimen was collected from a patient treated with IRX-2 immunotherapy. Source of these receptors: a human donor with breast cancer.

The chain is built from TRBV2 and TRBJ1-5; D is possibly TRBD1 (6 bases). Looked up from germline, CDR1 is SNHLY and CDR2 is FYNNEI. The CDR3 covers 13 residues. V was trimmed by 7 bases and J by 4 bases, leaving 11 bases between them. The CDR3 DNA is TGTGCCAGCACCCTGACAGGAAATCAGCCCCAGCATTTT. Protein: CASTLTGNQPQHF.

This chain's CDR3 is CASSVEGYTGETQYF. CDR3 sequence (DNA): TGTGCCAGCAGCGTAGAAGGCTACACAGGGGAGACCCAGTACTTC. The chain employs TRBV9 and TRBJ2-5; possible D gene TRBD1, 6 bases. Germline assignment: CDR1 SGDLS and CDR2 YYNGEE. Trimming cost V 0 bases and J 5 bases, with 14 bases left between them. This CDR3 region has 15 residues.

The V and J genes are TRBV27 and TRBJ2-1; 12 bases align to TRBD2. V dropped 3 bases and J dropped 3; count of bases not matched to a gene: 3. Germline CDR1 reads MNHEY; CDR2 reads SMNVEV (reference sequence). The CDR3 has 16 residues. CDR3 loop: CASSFLGLAGYNEQFF. CDR3 nucleotides: TGTGCCAGCAGTTTCCTGGGACTAGCGGGCTACAATGAGCAGTTCTTC.

The chain joins TRBV11-3 to TRBJ2-7; TRBD1 agrees at 9 bases. CDR3 length: 14 residues. The V gene's germline CDR1 is SGHNT and CDR2 YENEEA. Trimming removed 6 bases from V and 6 bases from J; junction bases left unmatched: 9. Written as DNA, the CDR3 is TGTGCCAGCAGTCCCCGGACAGGGGTAGGCGAGCAGTACTTC. Translated: CASSPRTGVGEQYF.

V is TRBV5-1 and J is TRBJ2-7; 14 bases match TRBD2. After removal of 3 bases from V and 3 bases from J, the junction contained 5 bases not matched to a gene. This CDR3 contains 16 residues. Per germline, CDR1 SGHRS and CDR2 YFSETQ. The CDR3 spells CASSSGLAGEFYEQYF. The CDR3 DNA is TGCGCCAGCAGCTCGGGACTAGCGGGGGAGTTCTACGAGCAGTACTTC.

V gene TRBV28 combines with J gene TRBJ1-4, with 8 bases fitting TRBD1. V lost 3 bases to trimming and J lost 7 bases; unmatched junction nucleotides: 7. The CDR3 totals 15 residues. Germline assignment: CDR1 MDHEN and CDR2 SYDVKM. CDR3 in amino acids: CASSFEGTGLEKLFF. CDR3 DNA: TGTGCCAGCAGTTTCGAGGGGACAGGACTTGAAAAACTGTTTTTT.

The chain uses TRBV7-3 and TRBJ2-2, with D possibly called TRBD1 or TRBD2 (5 bases each). The germline gives CDR1 SGHTA, CDR2 FQGTGA. V shed 5 bases and J shed 7 bases, with 20 bases lying between them. The CDR3 is 16 residues long. The CDR3 is CASSLTPGRSHGELFF. CDR3 DNA: TGTGCCAGCAGCCTCACGCCGGGACGCTCCCACGGGGAGCTGTTTTTT.

The chain employs TRBV28 and TRBJ1-1; TRBD1 is a possible D gene (5 bases). The CDR3 runs 16 residues. Germline V CDR1 and CDR2: MDHEN, SYDVKM. V was trimmed by 6 bases and J by 5 bases, leaving 22 bases between them. The CDR3 here is CASSQVVGRPWTEAFF. For the CDR3, the DNA is TGTGCCAGCAGCCAAGTGGTGGGACGGCCTTGGACTGAAGCTTTCTTT.